Each of the 24 T cell receptor beta chains below was sequenced from the same sample in a study of blood T cells in healthy people across ages. The authors ran a second PCR of 7 to 11 cycles using a sample-barcoded 5' primer and a J-beta primer mix. TCRdb re-called the 5' RACE reads with MiXCR, one entry per CDR3 protein. The sample holds hundreds of thousands of distinct CDR3 sequences, nearly 60% seen once. Material for sequencing was blood. Source of these receptors: a man aged 25 to 40 in good health.

Notes on this clonotype: A much more abundant neighbour one base away suggests this may be a read error. The chain couples TRBV5-1 to TRBJ1-6; D ambiguous. In germline, CDR1 is SGHRS, CDR2 YFSETQ. The CDR3 spans 14 residues. V was shortened by 3 bases and J by 4 bases, with 8 bases between the two germline ends. CDR3 nucleotides: TGCGCCAGCAGCTCTCAGGAATATAATTCACCCCTCCACTTT. This codes for CASSSQEYNSPLHF. Combining the CDR3 with reference TRBV5-1 and TRBJ1-6 gives the whole variable domain KAGVTQTPRYLIKTRGQQVTLSCSPISGHRSVSWYQQTPGQGLQFLFEYFSETQRNKGNFPGRFSGRQFSNSRSEMNVSTLELGDSALYLCASSSQEYNSPLHFGNGTRLTVT.

The J gene is TRBJ2-3, the V gene TRBV20-1, with D perhaps matching TRBD2 (6 bases). Germline CDR1 and CDR2: DFQATT and SNEGSKA (reference sequence). The CDR3 totals 14 residues. Trimming pared 5 bases from V and 1 base from J, leaving 13 bases between. The CDR3 coding sequence is TGCAGTGCTGAGCCGGGACTTGGCACAGATACGCAGTATTTT. It specifies CSAEPGLGTDTQYF.

The chain uses TRBV20-1 and TRBJ2-4, with D maybe TRBD2 (6 bases). The CDR3 consists of 14 residues. V was trimmed by 0 bases and J by 3 bases, leaving 9 bases between them. The germline V gene has CDR1 DFQATT and CDR2 SNEGSKA (reference sequence). The CDR3 loop is CSAREREGKNIQYF. The CDR3 nucleotides are TGCAGTGCTAGAGAGCGGGAAGGCAAAAACATTCAGTACTTC.

The chain combines TRBV20-1 with TRBJ1-5; D remains ambiguous. The germline CDR1 and CDR2 sequences are DFQATT and SNEGSKA (reference sequence). Trimming pared 1 base from V and 4 bases from J, leaving 14 bases between. CDR3 length: 15 residues. The CDR3, as DNA: TGCAGTGCTAGAGGGAAAACAGATACTAATCAGCCCCAGCATTTT. It specifies CSARGKTDTNQPQHF.

This chain links TRBV29-1 with TRBJ2-1; D remains unclear. The V end lost 4 bases, the J end lost 9 bases, and 7 bases lay between the germline ends. The germline gives CDR1 SQVTM, CDR2 ANQGSEA. CDR3 length equals 10 residues. This CDR3 is CSVALGEQFF. The CDR3 coding sequence is TGCAGCGTTGCCTTGGGTGAGCAGTTCTTC.

The V call is TRBV7-2, the J call TRBJ1-2; D is uncertain. The length of the CDR3 is 15 residues. Per the germline V gene, CDR1 is SGHTA and CDR2 is FQGNSA. V lost 2 bases and J lost 1, with 11 bases in between. The CDR3 bases are TGTGCCAGCAGCTTACAGGTTTCGGTTAACTATGGCTACACCTTC. Its translation is CASSLQVSVNYGYTF.

The gene calls are TRBV2 and TRBJ2-1; TRBD2 aligns across 9 bases. Germline CDR1 reads SNHLY; CDR2 reads FYNNEI. The CDR3 loop spans 13 amino acids. With 11 bases clipped from V and 0 bases from J, the junction kept 2 bases outside the gene matches. CDR3 nucleotide sequence: TGTGCCGGTAGCGGGAGCTCCTACAATGAGCAGTTCTTC. This encodes CAGSGSSYNEQFF.

This clonotype appeared a few times. The chain employs TRBV20-1 and TRBJ2-4; D not resolved. The J call may be mistaken, given a closer DNA end match to TRBJ2-7. In germline, CDR1 is DFQATT, CDR2 SNEGSKA (reference sequence). The CDR3 covers 13 residues. The CDR3 sequence is CSASSGFSREQYF. In nucleotides, the CDR3 is TGCAGTGCTAGTTCCGGGTTCAGTCGCGAGCAGTACTTC.

The chain carries TRBV20-1 and TRBJ2-7; 8 bases are a match to TRBD2. V lost 0 bases, J lost 9 bases, and 10 bases stayed unmatched. The CDR3 covers 14 residues. CDR1 and CDR2 (germline): DFQATT, SNEGSKA (reference sequence). The CDR3 nucleotides read TGCAGTGCTAGAGAGAAAATAGGGGGACTAGGGCAGTACTTC. Translated, it gives CSAREKIGGLGQYF.

The rearrangement links TRBV28 to TRBJ2-6; D might be TRBD1 (6 bases). This CDR3 contains 15 residues. The V gene lost 5 bases and the J gene lost 3 bases, with 11 bases spanning the gap. In germline, CDR1 is MDHEN, CDR2 SYDVKM. CDR3: CASSAQGYGANVLTF. The CDR3 DNA follows: TGTGCCAGCAGTGCCCAGGGGTATGGGGCCAACGTCCTGACTTTC.

This clonotype was seen a handful of times. The chain links TRBV6-2 or TRBV6-3 to TRBJ2-3; 9 nucleotides match TRBD2. Looked up from germline, CDR1 is MNHEY and CDR2 is SVGEGT. CDR3 size: 14 residues. V gave up 6 bases and J gave up 4 bases; unmatched junction bases: 5. DNA for the CDR3: TGTGCCAGCAGGATAGCGGGGGCGGCAGATACGCAGTATTTT. The encoded protein is CASRIAGAADTQYF.

The chain uses TRBV2 and TRBJ1-2; 7 bases align to TRBD1. Germline V gene data show CDR1 as SNHLY and CDR2 as FYNNEI. V lost 6 bases to trimming and J lost 6 bases; unmatched junction nucleotides: 7. CDR3 length equals 13 residues. Here the CDR3 reads CASSYTTGNGYTF. The CDR3 bases are TGTGCCAGCAGCTACACGACAGGGAATGGCTACACCTTC.

This chain connects TRBV9 to TRBJ2-1; no definite D call. The length of the CDR3 is 15 residues. Germline lookup yields CDR1 SGDLS and CDR2 YYNGEE. V was shortened by 4 bases and J by 4 bases, with 15 bases between the two germline ends. The CDR3 spells CASSSAELEYNEQFF. Here the CDR3 DNA reads TGTGCCAGCAGCTCCGCAGAACTGGAGTACAATGAGCAGTTCTTC.

The genes are TRBV4-2 and TRBJ1-4; 7 nucleotides match TRBD1. The V segment lost 1 base and the J segment 7 bases; nucleotides outside the gene matches: 6. Looked up from germline, CDR1 is LGHNA and CDR2 is YNFKEQ. The CDR3 has 15 amino acids. CDR3: CASSQVQGSSEKLFF. Written as DNA, the CDR3 is TGTGCCAGCAGCCAAGTACAGGGGAGTAGTGAAAAACTGTTTTTT.

This clonotype was recorded a few times. The V and J genes are TRBV12-3 or TRBV12-4 and TRBJ2-1, with TRBD1 matching 11 bases. V lost 8 bases to trimming and J lost 6 bases; unmatched junction nucleotides: 3. This CDR3 spans 13 amino acids. The DNA of the CDR3 is TGTGCCAGCCGGGACAGGGGGATCAATGAGCAGTTCTTC. It encodes CASRDRGINEQFF.

This sequence joins TRBV28 and TRBJ1-2; D unresolved. The CDR3 sequence is 11 residues long. The germline V gene encodes CDR1 MDHEN and CDR2 SYDVKM. Trimming shortened V by 7 bases and J by 3 bases, and 6 bases separated the two germline ends. This CDR3 is CASKIDYGYTF. DNA of the CDR3: TGTGCCAGCAAGATTGACTATGGCTACACCTTC.

In DNA form, the CDR3 reads TGTGCCACCAGTGACCAGGACAGCTTAACGTACCAAGAGACCCAGTACTTC. Translation gives CATSDQDSLTYQETQYF. The chain joins TRBV24-1 to TRBJ2-5; D is perhaps TRBD1 (6 bases). The CDR3 has 17 residues. CDR1 and CDR2 (germline): KGHDR, SFDVKD. Trimming took off 4 bases at V and 0 bases at J, with 17 bases between the two ends.

In this sample, this clonotype turned up once. The chain uses TRBV7-6 and TRBJ1-1; 7 bases are shared with TRBD1. CDR3 length: 17 amino acids. Germline V lookup: CDR1 SGHVS, CDR2 FNYEAQ. V shed 6 bases and J 4 bases; nucleotides not matched to a gene: 17. This CDR3 is CASSLQTGAVIGTEAFF. In DNA, the CDR3 is TGTGCCAGCAGTCTTCAAACAGGGGCCGTTATTGGCACTGAAGCTTTCTTT.

This clonotype has only a few counts. The rearrangement uses TRBV20-1 and TRBJ2-5, with D perhaps matching TRBD2 (6 bases). Trimming removed 0 bases at V and 4 bases at J, with 15 bases between. Germline CDR1 is DFQATT and CDR2 is SNEGSKA (reference sequence). The CDR3 contains 15 residues. CDR3 sequence reads: CSARDLAPKRETQYF. The CDR3 region has the DNA TGCAGTGCTAGAGATCTAGCGCCGAAGAGAGAGACCCAGTACTTC.

This clonotype has only a few counts. The rearrangement links TRBV11-1 to TRBJ2-5; the D is unclear. Trimming left V 2 bases short and J 3 bases short, with 7 bases between. The germline CDR1 and CDR2 sequences are SGHAT and FQDESV (reference sequence). The CDR3 sequence is 13 residues long. CDR3 amino acids: CASSLNSEETQYF. The CDR3 DNA reads as TGTGCCAGCAGCTTAAACTCAGAAGAGACCCAGTACTTC.

In its sample, this clonotype was seen once. A read error may produce the germline difference seen at one junction end. In nucleotides, the CDR3 is TGTGCCACCTCACCTTCGACAGGGTCCCCCTACGAGCAGTACTTC. Its translation: CATSPSTGSPYEQYF. This chain links TRBV18 with TRBJ2-7, with TRBD1 matching over 7 bases. This CDR3 has 15 amino acids. From germline, CDR1 is KGHSH and CDR2 LQKENI.

This clonotype came up a few times. The chain couples TRBV7-9 to TRBJ1-2, with D tentatively TRBD1 (5 bases). Per germline, CDR1 SEHNR and CDR2 FQNEAQ (reference sequence). The CDR3 length is 17 residues. The V end was cut by 5 bases, the J end by 5 bases, with 24 bases between. CDR3 region: CASSPLLERGVWYGYTF. The CDR3 DNA sequence: TGTGCCAGCAGCCCTCTGCTCGAGCGGGGGGTTTGGTATGGCTACACCTTC.

CDR3 protein: CSAEAGVSYEQYF. As DNA, the CDR3 is TGCAGTGCCGAAGCGGGAGTCTCCTACGAGCAGTACTTC. The chain couples TRBV20-1 to TRBJ2-7; 8 bases are a match to TRBD2. V lost 6 bases to trimming and J lost 0 bases; unmatched junction nucleotides: 4. The CDR3 runs to 13 residues. CDR1 and CDR2 from the germline V gene are DFQATT and SNEGSKA (reference sequence).

The chain combines TRBV9 with TRBJ2-1, with TRBD2 identical over 9 bases. J lost 6 bases, V lost 3 bases, and 13 bases had no gene match. The germline V gene has CDR1 SGDLS and CDR2 YYNGEE. The CDR3 has 17 residues. The CDR3 nucleotides read TGTGCCAGCAGCGCATTAGTCCAAGCGGGAGGAGCCAATGAGCAGTTCTTC. Residues: CASSALVQAGGANEQFF.